This entry lists 11 T cell receptor beta chains sequenced from one sample in a study of blood T cells in healthy people across ages. The second PCR ran about 6 to 12 cycles with a sample-barcoded 5' primer and J-beta primers. Each CDR3 protein is one row after TCRdb ran MiXCR on the 5' RACE reads. The data show 800,000 to 1,000,000 distinct CDR3 sequences, roughly 43% seen once. The sequenced sample was blood. The receptors shown here come from a man aged 25-40 years in good health.

The chain couples TRBV14 to TRBJ2-1; 8 bases are a match to TRBD1. The CDR3 is made up of 14 amino acids. V was pared by 5 bases and J by 6 bases, with 6 bases of the junction left unmatched. Germline CDR1 is SGHDN and CDR2 is FVKESK. The CDR3 spells CASSARDRFNEQFF. The CDR3 DNA sequence: TGTGCCAGCAGCGCTCGGGACAGGTTCAATGAGCAGTTCTTC. Full variable domain (rest looked up from reference TRBV14 and TRBJ2-1): EAGVTQFPSHSVIEKGQTVTLRCDPISGHDNLYWYRRVMGKEIKFLLHFVKESKQDESGMPNNRFLAERTGGTYSTLKVQPAELEDSGVYFCASSARDRFNEQFFGPGTRLTVL.

This clonotype turned up a few times. The CDR3 reads CASSFLAGGHQGEQYF. As DNA, the CDR3 is TGTGCCAGCAGCTTTCTGGCGGGGGGGCATCAGGGAGAGCAGTACTTC. The gene calls are TRBV7-9 and TRBJ2-7, with TRBD2 matching 9 bases. With V trimmed by 3 bases and J by 7 bases, 13 bases remained unmatched. The CDR3 is 16 amino acids. Germline CDR1 is SEHNR and CDR2 is FQNEAQ (reference sequence).

V usage is TRBV12-3 or TRBV12-4 and J usage is TRBJ2-3; 9 positions match TRBD2. This CDR3 is 16 amino acids long. V trimming: 8 bases; J trimming: 0 bases; junction bases outside the gene matches: 9. The chain's CDR3 is CASAYASGVSTDTQYF. The CDR3 bases are TGTGCCAGCGCTTATGCTAGCGGGGTGAGCACAGATACGCAGTATTTT.

The chain combines TRBV18 with TRBJ2-5; D gene unclear. The CDR3 has 13 amino acids. V lost 3 bases and J 4 bases, leaving 9 bases between the germline ends. Germline CDR1 KGHSH, CDR2 LQKENI. CDR3 coding DNA: TGTGCCAGCTCACCTGCTATTAGAGAGACCCAGTACTTC. Translated: CASSPAIRETQYF.

The chain combines TRBV3-1 with TRBJ1-1; 9 bases line up with TRBD1. The CDR3 totals 16 residues. The germline V gene encodes CDR1 LGHDT and CDR2 YNNKEL (reference sequence). J was trimmed by 5 bases and V by 4 bases; bases with no gene match: 11. CDR3 nucleotides: TGTGCCAGCAGCCGTAAGACAGGGGGTTGGATGACTGAAGCTTTCTTT. This sequence encodes CASSRKTGGWMTEAFF.

V and J are TRBV6-5 and TRBJ2-4, with D perhaps matching TRBD1 or TRBD2 (9 bases each). CDR1 MNHEY and CDR2 SVGAGI come from the germline V gene. The CDR3 runs 14 residues. V was cut by 8 bases and J by 6 bases, with 17 bases left in between. CDR3 protein: CASAGGTGPNIQYF. The CDR3 DNA sequence: TGTGCCAGCGCGGGGGGGACAGGGCCAAACATTCAGTACTTC.

J is TRBJ1-2 and V is TRBV10-3, with D hard to call. The CDR3 has 15 residues. CDR1 is ENHRY and CDR2 is SYGVKD in the germline V gene. The V and J ends lost 5 bases and 0 bases respectively, with 13 bases between them. CDR3 bases: TGTGCCATCAGTCGCTGGGAGGGCACTAACTATGGCTACACCTTC. Encoded protein: CAISRWEGTNYGYTF.

Concerning this clonotype itself: One end of the junction fails to match germline, which may point to a read error. The genes are TRBV12-3 or TRBV12-4 and TRBJ2-3; D may correspond to TRBD1 or TRBD2 (5 bases each). The CDR3 consists of 15 residues. CDR3 region: CASSPQASSIDTQYF. The CDR3 coding sequence is TGTGCCAGTAGTCCACAGGCCTCTAGCATAGATACGCAGTATTTT.

The table lists this clonotype with a few counts. The CDR3 here is CASSPQWGDIQYF. The CDR3 DNA follows: TGTGCCAGCAGTCCCCAGTGGGGAGACATTCAGTACTTC. The V gene is TRBV28, the J gene TRBJ2-4; a possible D gene is TRBD2 (5 bases). Trimming stripped 5 bases from V and 8 bases from J, with 13 bases between. Germline CDR1 is MDHEN and CDR2 is SYDVKM. The CDR3 is 13 amino acids. The full variable domain, completed using reference TRBV28 and TRBJ2-4, is DVKVTQSSRYLVKRTGEKVFLECVQDMDHENMFWYRQDPGLGLRLIYFSYDVKMKEKGDIPEGYSVSREKKERFSLILESASTNQTSMYLCASSPQWGDIQYFGAGTRLSVL.

This clonotype came up many times. The J gene is TRBJ2-7, the V gene TRBV29-1; 8 nucleotides line up with TRBD1. J gave up 3 bases and V 4 bases, and 2 bases lay outside the gene matches. The CDR3 sequence is 12 residues long. Germline values: CDR1 SQVTM, CDR2 ANQGSEA. The CDR3 DNA is TGCAGCGTTGCACAGGGGGTCTACGAGCAGTACTTC. Its protein product is CSVAQGVYEQYF.

CDR3 protein: CASSLGRSHYGYTF. CDR3 nucleotide sequence: TGTGCCAGCAGCTTAGGTAGGAGCCACTATGGCTACACCTTC. The gene calls are TRBV27 and TRBJ1-2; D gene unclear. Germline CDR1 and CDR2: MNHEY and SMNVEV (reference sequence). The V end was cut by 6 bases, the J end by 3 bases, with 14 bases between. The CDR3 runs to 14 residues.